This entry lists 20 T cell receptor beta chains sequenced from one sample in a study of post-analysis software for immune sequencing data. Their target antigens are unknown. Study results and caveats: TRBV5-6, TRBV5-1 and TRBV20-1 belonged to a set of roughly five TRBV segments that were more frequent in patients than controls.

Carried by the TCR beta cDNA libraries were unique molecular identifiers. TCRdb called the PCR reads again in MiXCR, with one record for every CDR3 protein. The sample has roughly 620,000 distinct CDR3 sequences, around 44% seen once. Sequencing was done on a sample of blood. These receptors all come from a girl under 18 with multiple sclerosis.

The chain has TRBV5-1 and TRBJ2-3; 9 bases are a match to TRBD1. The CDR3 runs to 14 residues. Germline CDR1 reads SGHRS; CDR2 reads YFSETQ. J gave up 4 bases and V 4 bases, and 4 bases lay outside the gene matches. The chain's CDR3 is CASSTRTGADTQYF. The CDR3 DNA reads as TGCGCCAGCAGCACGCGGACAGGGGCAGATACGCAGTATTTT. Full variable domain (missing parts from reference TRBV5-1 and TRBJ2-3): KAGVTQTPRYLIKTRGQQVTLSCSPISGHRSVSWYQQTPGQGLQFLFEYFSETQRNKGNFPGRFSGRQFSNSRSEMNVSTLELGDSALYLCASSTRTGADTQYFGPGTRLTVL.

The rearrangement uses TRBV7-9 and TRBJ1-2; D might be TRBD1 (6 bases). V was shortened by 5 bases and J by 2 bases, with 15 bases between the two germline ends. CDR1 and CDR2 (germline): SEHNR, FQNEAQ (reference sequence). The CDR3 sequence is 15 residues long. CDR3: CASSKREQGNYGYTF. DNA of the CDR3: TGTGCCAGCAGCAAGAGGGAACAGGGAAACTATGGCTACACCTTC. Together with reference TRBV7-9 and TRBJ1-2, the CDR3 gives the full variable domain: DTGVSQNPRHKITKRGQNVTFRCDPISEHNRLYWYRQTLGQGPEFLTYFQNEAQLEKSRLLSDRFSAERPKGSFSTLEIQRTEQGDSAMYLCASSKREQGNYGYTFGSGTRLTVV.

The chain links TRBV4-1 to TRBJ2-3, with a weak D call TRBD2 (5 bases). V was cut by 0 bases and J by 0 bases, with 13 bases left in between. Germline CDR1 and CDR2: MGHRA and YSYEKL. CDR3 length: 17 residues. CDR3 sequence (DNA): TGCGCCAGCAGCCAAGAACGAGCGGCAGCTAGCACAGATACGCAGTATTTT. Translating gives CASSQERAAASTDTQYF.

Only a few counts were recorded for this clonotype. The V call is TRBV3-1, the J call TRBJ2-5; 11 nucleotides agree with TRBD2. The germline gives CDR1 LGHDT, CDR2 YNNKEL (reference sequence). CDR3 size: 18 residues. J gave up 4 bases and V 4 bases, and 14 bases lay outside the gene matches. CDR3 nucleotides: TGTGCCAGCAGCCCGGCAACCCCCTTAGCGGGAGGGCTAGAGACCCAGTACTTC. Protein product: CASSPATPLAGGLETQYF.

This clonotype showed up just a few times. The CDR3 DNA reads as TGTGCCAGCATCCGGACCGCCTTAGCCCCGGAGACCCAGTACTTC. Translation gives CASIRTALAPETQYF. J is TRBJ2-5 and V is TRBV6-5; D is uncertain. Germline CDR1 reads MNHEY; CDR2 reads SVGAGI. Trimming shortened V by 7 bases and J by 5 bases, and 20 bases separated the two germline ends. The CDR3 spans 15 residues.

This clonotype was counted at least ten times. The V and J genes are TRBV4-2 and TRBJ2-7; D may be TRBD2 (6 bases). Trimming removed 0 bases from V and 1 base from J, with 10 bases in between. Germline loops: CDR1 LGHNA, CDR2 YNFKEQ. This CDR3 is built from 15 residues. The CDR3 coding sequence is TGTGCCAGCAGCCAAGAGGTGGGAGGTTCCTACGAGCAGTACTTC. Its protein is CASSQEVGGSYEQYF.

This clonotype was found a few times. Here the CDR3 DNA reads TGTGCCAGCAGCCGAGCGGGAGCACCCTACGAGCAGTACTTC. Amino acid sequence: CASSRAGAPYEQYF. The V call is TRBV3-1, the J call TRBJ2-7, with 8 bases fitting TRBD2. Germline V CDR1 and CDR2: LGHDT, YNNKEL (reference sequence). This CDR3 contains 14 residues. The V and J ends lost 4 bases and 2 bases, in that order; junction bases with no gene match: 4.

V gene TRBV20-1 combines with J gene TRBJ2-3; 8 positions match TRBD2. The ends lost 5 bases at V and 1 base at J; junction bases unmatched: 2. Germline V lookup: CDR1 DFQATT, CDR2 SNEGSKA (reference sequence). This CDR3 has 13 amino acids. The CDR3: CSAYSGGTDTQYF. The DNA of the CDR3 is TGCAGTGCTTATAGCGGGGGCACAGATACGCAGTATTTT.

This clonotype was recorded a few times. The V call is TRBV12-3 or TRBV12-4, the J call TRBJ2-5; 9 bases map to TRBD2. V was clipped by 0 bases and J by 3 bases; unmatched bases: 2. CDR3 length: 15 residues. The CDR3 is CASSLARTSEETQYF. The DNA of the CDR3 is TGTGCCAGCAGTTTAGCGCGGACTAGCGAAGAGACCCAGTACTTC.

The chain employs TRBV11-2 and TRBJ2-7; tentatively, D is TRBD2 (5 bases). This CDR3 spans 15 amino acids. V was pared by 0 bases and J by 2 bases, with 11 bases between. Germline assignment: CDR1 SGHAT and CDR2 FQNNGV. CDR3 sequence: CASSLDGGSPYEQYF. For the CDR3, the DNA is TGTGCCAGCAGCTTAGATGGCGGGTCCCCCTACGAGCAGTACTTC.

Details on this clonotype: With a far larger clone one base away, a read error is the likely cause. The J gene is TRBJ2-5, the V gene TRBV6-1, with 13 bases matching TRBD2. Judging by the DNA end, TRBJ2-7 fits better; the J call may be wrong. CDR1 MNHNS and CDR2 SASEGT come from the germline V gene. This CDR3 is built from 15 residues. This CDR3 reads CASSEGTSGSCEQYF. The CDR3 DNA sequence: TGTGCCAGCAGTGAAGGGACTAGCGGGAGCTGCGAGCAGTACTTC.

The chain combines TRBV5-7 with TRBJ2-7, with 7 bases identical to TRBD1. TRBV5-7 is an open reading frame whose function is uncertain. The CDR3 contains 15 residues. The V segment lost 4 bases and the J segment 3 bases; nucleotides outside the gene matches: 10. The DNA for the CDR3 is TGTGCCAGCAGCAAGACAGGGCCCCCATTCTACGAGCAGTACTTC. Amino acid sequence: CASSKTGPPFYEQYF.

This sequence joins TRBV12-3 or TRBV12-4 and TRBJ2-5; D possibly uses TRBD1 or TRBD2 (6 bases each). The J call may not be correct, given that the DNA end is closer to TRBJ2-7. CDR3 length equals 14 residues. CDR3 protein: CASRQGTASYEQYF. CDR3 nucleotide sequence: TGTGCCAGCAGGCAGGGGACTGCGAGCTACGAGCAGTACTTC.

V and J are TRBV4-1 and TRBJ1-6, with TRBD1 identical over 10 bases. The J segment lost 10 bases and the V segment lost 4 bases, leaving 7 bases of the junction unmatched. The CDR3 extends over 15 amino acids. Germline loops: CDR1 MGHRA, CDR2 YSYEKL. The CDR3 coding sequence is TGCGCCAGCAGCCGCTTCGGGACAGGGGTGTCACCCCTCCACTTT. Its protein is CASSRFGTGVSPLHF.

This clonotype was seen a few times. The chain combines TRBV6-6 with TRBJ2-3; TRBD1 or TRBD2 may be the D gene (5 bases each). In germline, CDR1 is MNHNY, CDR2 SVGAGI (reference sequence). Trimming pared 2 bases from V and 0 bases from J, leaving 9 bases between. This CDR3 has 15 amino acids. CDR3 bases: TGTGCCAGCAGTTACGGGACCGAGAGCACAGATACGCAGTATTTT. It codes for CASSYGTESTDTQYF.

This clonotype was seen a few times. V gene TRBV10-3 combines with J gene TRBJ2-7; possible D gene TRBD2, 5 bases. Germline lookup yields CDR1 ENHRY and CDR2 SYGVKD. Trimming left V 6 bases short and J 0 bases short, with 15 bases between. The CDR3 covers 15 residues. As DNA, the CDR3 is TGTGCCATCAGGCCCAAAGGAGGCAGCTCCTACGAGCAGTACTTC. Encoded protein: CAIRPKGGSSYEQYF.

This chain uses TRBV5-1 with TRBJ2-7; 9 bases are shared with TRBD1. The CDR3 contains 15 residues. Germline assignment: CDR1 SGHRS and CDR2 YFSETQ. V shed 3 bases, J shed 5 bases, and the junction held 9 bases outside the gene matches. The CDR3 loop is CASSYTGGQRDEQYF. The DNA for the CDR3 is TGCGCCAGCAGCTACACAGGGGGCCAGCGGGACGAGCAGTACTTC. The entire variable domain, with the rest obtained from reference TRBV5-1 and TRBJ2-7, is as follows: KAGVTQTPRYLIKTRGQQVTLSCSPISGHRSVSWYQQTPGQGLQFLFEYFSETQRNKGNFPGRFSGRQFSNSRSEMNVSTLELGDSALYLCASSYTGGQRDEQYFGPGTRLTVT.

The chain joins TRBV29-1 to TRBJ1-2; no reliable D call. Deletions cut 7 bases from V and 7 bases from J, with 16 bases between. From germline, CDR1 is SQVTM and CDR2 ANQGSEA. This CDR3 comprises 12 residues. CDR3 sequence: CSAGGSVGGYTF. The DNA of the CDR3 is TGCAGCGCCGGAGGCTCTGTAGGTGGCTACACCTTC.

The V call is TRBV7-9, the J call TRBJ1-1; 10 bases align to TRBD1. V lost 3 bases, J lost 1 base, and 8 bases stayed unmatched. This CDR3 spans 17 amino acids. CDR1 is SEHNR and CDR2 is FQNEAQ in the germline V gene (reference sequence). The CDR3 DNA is TGTGCCAGCAGCTTCCGCTTGACAGGGGGCACGAACACTGAAGCTTTCTTT. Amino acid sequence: CASSFRLTGGTNTEAFF.

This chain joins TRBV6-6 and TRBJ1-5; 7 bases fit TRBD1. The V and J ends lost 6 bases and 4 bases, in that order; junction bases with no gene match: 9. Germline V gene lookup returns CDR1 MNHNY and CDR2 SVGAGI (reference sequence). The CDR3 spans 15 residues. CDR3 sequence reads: CASSKRGQLNQPQHF. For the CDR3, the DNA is TGTGCCAGCAGCAAACGGGGACAGCTTAATCAGCCCCAGCATTTT.